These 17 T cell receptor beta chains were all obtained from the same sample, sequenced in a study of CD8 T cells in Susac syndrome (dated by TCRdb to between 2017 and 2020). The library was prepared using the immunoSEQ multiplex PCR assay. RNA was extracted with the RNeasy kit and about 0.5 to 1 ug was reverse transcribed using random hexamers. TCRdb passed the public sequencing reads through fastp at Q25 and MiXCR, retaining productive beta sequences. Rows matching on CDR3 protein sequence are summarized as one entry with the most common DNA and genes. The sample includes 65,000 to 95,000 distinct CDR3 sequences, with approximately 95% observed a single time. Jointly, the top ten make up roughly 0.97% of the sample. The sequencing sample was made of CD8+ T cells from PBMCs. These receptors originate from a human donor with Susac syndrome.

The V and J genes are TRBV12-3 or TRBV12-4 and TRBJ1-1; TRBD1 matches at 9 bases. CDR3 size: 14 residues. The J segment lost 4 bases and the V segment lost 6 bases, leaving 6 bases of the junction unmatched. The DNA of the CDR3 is TGTGCCAGCAGCTTCGGGACAGGGATCACTGAAGCTTTCTTT. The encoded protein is CASSFGTGITEAFF.

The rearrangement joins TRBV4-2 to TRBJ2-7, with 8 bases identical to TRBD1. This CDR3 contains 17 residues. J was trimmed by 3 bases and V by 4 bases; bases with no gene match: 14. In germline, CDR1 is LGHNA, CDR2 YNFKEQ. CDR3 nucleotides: TGTGCCAGCAGCCTATTCCAGGACAGGGAGGCATTCTACGAGCAGTACTTC. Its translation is CASSLFQDREAFYEQYF.

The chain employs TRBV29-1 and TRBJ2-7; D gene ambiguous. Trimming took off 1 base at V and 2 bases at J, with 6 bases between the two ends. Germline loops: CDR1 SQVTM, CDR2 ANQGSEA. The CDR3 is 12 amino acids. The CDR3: CSVEAEAYEQYF. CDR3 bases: TGCAGCGTTGAAGCCGAGGCCTACGAGCAGTACTTC.

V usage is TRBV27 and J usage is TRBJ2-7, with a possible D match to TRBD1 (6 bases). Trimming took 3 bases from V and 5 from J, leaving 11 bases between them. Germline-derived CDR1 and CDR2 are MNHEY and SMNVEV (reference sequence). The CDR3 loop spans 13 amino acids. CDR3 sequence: CASSFSPGDEQYF. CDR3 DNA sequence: TGTGCCAGCAGTTTCTCCCCAGGGGACGAGCAGTACTTC.

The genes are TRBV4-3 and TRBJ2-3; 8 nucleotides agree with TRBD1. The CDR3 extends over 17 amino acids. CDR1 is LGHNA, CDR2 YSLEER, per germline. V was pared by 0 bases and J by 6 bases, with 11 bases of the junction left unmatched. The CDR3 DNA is TGCGCCAGCAGCCAAGATGTGGGCGGACAGGGTTCGGATACGCAGTATTTT. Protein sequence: CASSQDVGGQGSDTQYF.

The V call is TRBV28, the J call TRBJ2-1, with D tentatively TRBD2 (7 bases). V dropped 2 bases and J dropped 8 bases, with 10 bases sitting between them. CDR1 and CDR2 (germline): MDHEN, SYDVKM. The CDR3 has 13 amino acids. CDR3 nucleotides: TGTGCCAGCAGTTTAGTAGGGGGGGATGAGCAGTTCTTC. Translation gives CASSLVGGDEQFF.

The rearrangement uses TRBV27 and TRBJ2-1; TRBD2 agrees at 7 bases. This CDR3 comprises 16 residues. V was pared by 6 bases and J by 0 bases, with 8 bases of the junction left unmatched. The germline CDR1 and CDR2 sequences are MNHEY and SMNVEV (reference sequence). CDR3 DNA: TGTGCCAGCAGCTACCTCCCGGGGGGCTCCTACAATGAGCAGTTCTTC. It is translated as CASSYLPGGSYNEQFF.

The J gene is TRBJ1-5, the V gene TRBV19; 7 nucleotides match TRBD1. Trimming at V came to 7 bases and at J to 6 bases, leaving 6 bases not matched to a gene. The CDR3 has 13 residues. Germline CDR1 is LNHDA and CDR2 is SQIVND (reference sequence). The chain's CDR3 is CASTVTGSQPQHF. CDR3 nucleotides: TGTGCCAGTACTGTGACAGGGTCTCAGCCCCAGCATTTT.

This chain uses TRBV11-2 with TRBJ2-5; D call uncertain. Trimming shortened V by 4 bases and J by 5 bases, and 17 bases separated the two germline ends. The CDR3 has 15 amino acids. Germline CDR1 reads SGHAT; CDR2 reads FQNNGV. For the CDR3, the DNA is TGTGCCAGCAGCTCCAACTGGTTCAAAACGGAGACCCAGTACTTC. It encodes CASSSNWFKTETQYF.

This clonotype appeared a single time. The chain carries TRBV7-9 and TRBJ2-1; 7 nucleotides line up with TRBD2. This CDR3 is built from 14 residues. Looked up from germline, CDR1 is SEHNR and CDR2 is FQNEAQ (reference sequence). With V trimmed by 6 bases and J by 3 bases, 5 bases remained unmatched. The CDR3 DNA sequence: TGTGCCAGCAGGCGGGGGACCCGCTACAATGAGCAGTTCTTC. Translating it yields CASRRGTRYNEQFF.

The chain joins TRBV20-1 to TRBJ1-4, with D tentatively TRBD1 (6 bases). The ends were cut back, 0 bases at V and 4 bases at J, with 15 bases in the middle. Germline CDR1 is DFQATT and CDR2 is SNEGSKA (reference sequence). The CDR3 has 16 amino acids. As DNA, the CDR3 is TGCAGTGCTAGAGACCCTCCGACAGGCCTTAATGAAAAACTGTTTTTT. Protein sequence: CSARDPPTGLNEKLFF.

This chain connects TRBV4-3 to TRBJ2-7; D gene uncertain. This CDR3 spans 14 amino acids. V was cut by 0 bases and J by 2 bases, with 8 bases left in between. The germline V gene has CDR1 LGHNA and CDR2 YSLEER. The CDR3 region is CASSQESQTYEQYF. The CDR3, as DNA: TGCGCCAGCAGCCAAGAGTCCCAAACCTACGAGCAGTACTTC.

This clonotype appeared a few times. CDR3 sequence reads: CASNGAGGYTF. CDR3 coding DNA: TGTGCCAGCAATGGGGCCGGGGGCTACACCTTC. This rearrangement joins TRBV13 to TRBJ1-2, with a possible D match to TRBD1 (5 bases). V was clipped by 7 bases and J by 8 bases, with 11 bases between them. The CDR3 has 11 residues. Per the germline V gene, CDR1 is PRHDT and CDR2 is FYEKMQ (reference sequence).

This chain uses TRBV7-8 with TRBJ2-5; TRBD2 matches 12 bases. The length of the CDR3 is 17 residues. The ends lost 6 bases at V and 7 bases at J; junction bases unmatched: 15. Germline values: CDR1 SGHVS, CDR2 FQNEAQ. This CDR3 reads CASRPSTSGSTEGTQYF. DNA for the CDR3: TGTGCCAGCAGACCTTCGACTAGCGGGAGCACAGAAGGGACCCAGTACTTC.

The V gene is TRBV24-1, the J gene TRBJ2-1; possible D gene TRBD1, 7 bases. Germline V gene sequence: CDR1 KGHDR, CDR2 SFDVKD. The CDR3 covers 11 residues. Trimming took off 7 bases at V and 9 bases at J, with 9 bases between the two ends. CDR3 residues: CATREGAEQFF. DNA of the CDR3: TGTGCCACCAGGGAGGGGGCTGAGCAGTTCTTC.

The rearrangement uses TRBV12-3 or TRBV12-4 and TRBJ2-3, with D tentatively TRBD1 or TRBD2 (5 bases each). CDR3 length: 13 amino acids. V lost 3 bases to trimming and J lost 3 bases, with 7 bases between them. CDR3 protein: CASSFGGTDTQYF. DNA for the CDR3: TGTGCCAGCAGTTTTGGGGGAACAGATACGCAGTATTTT.

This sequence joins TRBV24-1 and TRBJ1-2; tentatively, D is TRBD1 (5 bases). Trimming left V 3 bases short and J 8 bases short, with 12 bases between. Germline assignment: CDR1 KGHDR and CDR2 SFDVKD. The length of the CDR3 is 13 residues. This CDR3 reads CATSDRDARGYTF. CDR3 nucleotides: TGTGCCACCAGTGATCGGGACGCGAGGGGCTACACCTTC.